This TCR beta chain comes out of a study of cytomegalovirus exposure and HLA in healthy donors. Study-wide results and caveats: In a later analysis, at a false discovery rate of 0.05, roughly 16,000 TCR beta sequences matched HLA alleles.

Donors sampled were nominally healthy, though unrecorded immune exposures were likely. For this clone: Its antigen is not known.

Primers included in the PCR were 60 Vbeta and 13 Jbeta primers. Here immunoSEQ multiplex PCR was the method, and the copy in TCRdb shows in-frame clones only, minus some. The data show about 180,000 clones, with around 80% seen just once and around 1.6% held by the top ten. This sequence originates from a man between 18 and 35 years old in good health and CMV-seronegative. The specimen sequenced was PBMCs.

CDR3 in DNA: TGTGCCAGCAGTTGGGACTTGAACACCGGGGAGCTGTTTTTT. Amino acids: CASSWDLNTGELFF. The V call is TRBV5-8, the J call TRBJ2-2; a weak D match, TRBD2 (6 bases). The CDR3 loop spans 14 amino acids. The germline gives CDR1 SGHTS, CDR2 YDEGEE. The V end was cut by 5 bases, the J end by 1 base, with 9 bases between. The full variable domain, in which reference TRBV5-8 and TRBJ2-2 provide the parts outside the CDR3, is EAGVTQSPTHLIKTRGQQATLRCSPISGHTSVYWYQQALGLGLQFLLWYDEGEERNRGNFPPRFSGRQFPNYSSELNVNALELEDSALYLCASSWDLNTGELFFGEGSRLTVL.